Detailed here is one T cell receptor (beta chain). This CDR3 region has 15 residues. Trimming pared 4 bases from V and 9 bases from J, leaving 22 bases between. In germline, CDR1 is SGHKS, CDR2 YYEKEE (reference sequence). The data stem from a study of blood T cell repertoires in COVID-19. Looking at the study overall: Sites in the United States, Italy and Spain provided acute and convalescent COVID-19 samples.

In terms of age and location, participants ranged from about 18 to 89 years and lived in about 25 US areas. Recovery among Cohort 3 donors was established by two negative PCRs, clearance, or symptom resolution. Authors' analysis steps: Amplified reference gene primers provided the basis for estimating nucleated cell counts. Assay: immunoSEQ multiplex PCR; the TCRdb copy retains only in-frame clones and omits some. V, J and clone size derive from that table, while D and trimming were established from the DNA sequence. The table has about 170,000 clones, 75% to 85% seen once; the top ten hold roughly 15%.

The chain joins TRBV5-5 to TRBJ1-1; D is ambiguous. The sample taken for sequencing was PBMCs or T cells enriched from blood (not recorded which). The TCR was taken from a man in his fifties who had recovered from COVID-19. This CDR3 is CASSPQVTRGAKAFF. CDR3 nucleotides: TGTGCCAGCAGCCCCCAAGTGACCCGGGGAGCCAAAGCTTTCTTT.